Only one count was recorded for the clone carrying this T cell receptor (beta chain). Its antigen is as yet unknown. This specimen comes from a study of OX40 agonist ivuxolimab in advanced cancers. As for the study in general: The dose-escalation cohort had hepatocellular carcinoma, melanoma, renal cell or head and neck cancer.

The repertoire was sequenced with immunoSEQ multiplex PCR; TCRdb's copy has only in-frame clones and lacks some. The table has about 29,000 clones, around nine tenths seen once. Per the germline V gene, CDR1 is SGDLS and CDR2 is YYNGEE. Between the trimmed V and J ends, which lost 8 bases and 4 bases, there was a span of 12 bases. The CDR3 covers 12 residues. Study outcomes and limitations: Antigens targeted by the expanded peripheral T cells were not determined. The mean number of expanded clones was higher in CD8+ T cells than in CD4+. Both CD4+ and CD8+ T cell populations in blood had undergone clonal expansion by week 6 at 0.1 to 3.0 mg/kg.

The receptor was derived from an adult with an advanced solid tumor such as melanoma, head and neck, liver or kidney cancer. This rearrangement joins TRBV9 to TRBJ1-1, with TRBD1 as a possible D gene (6 bases). Sample: CD4+ or CD8+ T cells sorted from blood, taken in a trial of the OX40 agonist ivuxolimab. The CDR3 bases are TGTGCCAGGGGCCTAGGGGGCACTGAAGCTTTCTTT. Amino acid sequence: CARGLGGTEAFF.